This T cell receptor beta chain is drawn from a study of early T cells in non-severe SARS-CoV-2 infection. Whole-study context: Chains were unpaired, as sequencing was done on bulk RNA from unsorted whole blood. Study-wide results and caveats: Matching with VDJdb favored anti-spike CD8 responses (missing private and CD4 specificities).

The TCR library protocol attached unique molecular identifiers to the individual cDNA molecules. TCRdb re-derived calls from the 5' RACE reads in MiXCR, one entry per CDR3 protein. The sample has approximately 73,000 distinct CDR3 sequences, 11% seen once; the top ten hold about 4.5%. This clonotype turned up a few times. Its antigen is still unknown. V was clipped by 4 bases and J by 6 bases, with 16 bases between them. The CDR3 consists of 16 residues. Sequencing input: whole blood. V usage is TRBV12-3 or TRBV12-4 and J usage is TRBJ1-6; D is possibly TRBD1 (5 bases). The clonotype was recovered from an adult who was a healthcare worker with PCR-confirmed SARS-CoV-2 infection or an uninfected control (not recorded which). This CDR3 is CASSYWGGPLNSPLHF. The CDR3 DNA sequence: TGTGCCAGCAGTTATTGGGGCGGGCCCCTTAATTCACCCCTCCACTTT.